This TCR beta chain was found in a study of Graves' ophthalmopathy and Graves' hyperthyroidism. The CDR3 runs 14 residues. The ends were cut back, 5 bases at V and 2 bases at J, with 12 bases in the middle. Germline CDR1 SEHNR, CDR2 FQNEAQ (reference sequence). Amplification from RNA transcripts yielded the TCR beta CDR3 regions. The first-round RT-PCR employed HTBI primers together with the Qiagen OneStep RT-PCR kit. A multiplex PCR was then performed as the second round. TCRdb reprocessed the multiplex PCR reads with MiXCR, giving one entry per CDR3 protein. The sample lists roughly 400,000 distinct CDR3 sequences, about 18% seen once, with approximately 2.4% in the top ten.

This rearrangement joins TRBV7-9 to TRBJ1-2, with D possibly matching TRBD1 (6 bases). The TCR sequence derives from an adult woman with stable Graves' hyperthyroidism. Sequences were obtained from peripheral blood. This CDR3 is CASSLRTENYGYTF. The CDR3 nucleotides are TGTGCCAGCAGCCTACGGACAGAAAACTATGGCTACACCTTC.